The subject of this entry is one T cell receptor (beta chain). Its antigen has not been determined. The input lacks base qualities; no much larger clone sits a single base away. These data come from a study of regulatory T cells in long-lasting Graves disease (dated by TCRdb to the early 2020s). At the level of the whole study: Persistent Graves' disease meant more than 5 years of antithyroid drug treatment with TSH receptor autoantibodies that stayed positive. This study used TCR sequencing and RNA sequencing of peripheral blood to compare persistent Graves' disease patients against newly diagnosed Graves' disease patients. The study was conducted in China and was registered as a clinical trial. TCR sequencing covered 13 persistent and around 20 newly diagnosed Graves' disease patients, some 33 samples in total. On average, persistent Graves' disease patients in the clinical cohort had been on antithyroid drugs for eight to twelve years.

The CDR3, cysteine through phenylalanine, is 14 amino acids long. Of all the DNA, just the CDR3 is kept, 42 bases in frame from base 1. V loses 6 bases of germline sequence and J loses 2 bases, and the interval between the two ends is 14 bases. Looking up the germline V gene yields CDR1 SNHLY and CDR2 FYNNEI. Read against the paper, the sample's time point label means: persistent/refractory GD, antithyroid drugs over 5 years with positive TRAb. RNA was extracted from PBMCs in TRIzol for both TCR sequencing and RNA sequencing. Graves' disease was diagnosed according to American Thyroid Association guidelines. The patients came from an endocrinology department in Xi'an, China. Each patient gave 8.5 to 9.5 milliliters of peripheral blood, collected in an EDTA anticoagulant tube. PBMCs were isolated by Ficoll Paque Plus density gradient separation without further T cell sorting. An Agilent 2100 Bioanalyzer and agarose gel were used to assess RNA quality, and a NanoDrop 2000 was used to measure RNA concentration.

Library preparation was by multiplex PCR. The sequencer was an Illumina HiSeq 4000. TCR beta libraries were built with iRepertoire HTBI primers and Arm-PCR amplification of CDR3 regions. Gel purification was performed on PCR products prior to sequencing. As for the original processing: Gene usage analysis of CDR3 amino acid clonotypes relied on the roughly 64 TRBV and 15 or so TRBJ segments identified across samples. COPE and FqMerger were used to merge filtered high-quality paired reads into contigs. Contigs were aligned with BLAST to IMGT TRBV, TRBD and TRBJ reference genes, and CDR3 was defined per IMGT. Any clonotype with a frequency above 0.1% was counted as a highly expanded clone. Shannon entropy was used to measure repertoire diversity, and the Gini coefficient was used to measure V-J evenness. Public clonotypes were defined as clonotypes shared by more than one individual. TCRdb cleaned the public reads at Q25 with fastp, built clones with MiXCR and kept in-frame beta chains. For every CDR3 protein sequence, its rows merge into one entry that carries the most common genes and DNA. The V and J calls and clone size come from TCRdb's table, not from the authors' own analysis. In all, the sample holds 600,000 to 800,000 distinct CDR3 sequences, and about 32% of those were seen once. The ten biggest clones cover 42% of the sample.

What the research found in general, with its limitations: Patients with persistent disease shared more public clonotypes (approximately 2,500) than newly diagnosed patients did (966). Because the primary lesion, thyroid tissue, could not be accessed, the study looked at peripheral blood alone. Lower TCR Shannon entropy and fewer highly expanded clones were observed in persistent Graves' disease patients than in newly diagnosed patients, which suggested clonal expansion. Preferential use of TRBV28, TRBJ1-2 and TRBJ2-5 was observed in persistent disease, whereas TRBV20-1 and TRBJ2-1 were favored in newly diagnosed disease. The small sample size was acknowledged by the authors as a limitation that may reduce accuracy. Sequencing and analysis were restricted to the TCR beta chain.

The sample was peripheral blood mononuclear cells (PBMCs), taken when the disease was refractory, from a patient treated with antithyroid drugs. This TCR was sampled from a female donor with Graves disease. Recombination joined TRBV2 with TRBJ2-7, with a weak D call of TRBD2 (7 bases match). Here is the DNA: TGTGCCAGCAGGGGGGCTAGCGGAGCCTACGAGCAGTACTTC. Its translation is CASRGASGAYEQYF. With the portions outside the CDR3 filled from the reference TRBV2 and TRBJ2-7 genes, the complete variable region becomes EPEVTQTPSHQVTQMGQEVILRCVPISNHLYFYWYRQILGQKVEFLVSFYNNEISEKSEIFDDQFSVERPDGSNFTLKIRSTKLEDSAMYFCASRGASGAYEQYFGPGTRLTVT.